One T cell receptor beta chain is described in this entry. Its specificity is not known. These data belong to a study of T-cell memory formation after mild COVID-19. Constant-segment primers were used for 5'RACE, and the resulting TCR alpha and TCR beta cDNA libraries carried sample barcodes and UMIs. TCRdb reanalysed the 5' RACE reads using MiXCR and keeps one entry per CDR3 protein. Altogether a few hundred thousand distinct CDR3 sequences are present, about 15% being singletons, with the ten largest covering under 25%. Study findings and constraints: While clones contracting from day 15 to 85 were balanced between CD4 and CD8, later expanders leaned CD4+.

The TCR originated in a man younger than 35 who had mild COVID-19 (a few samples of this study predate the infection). Cell type and time point are not known. Specimen: PBMCs or a T cell subset sorted from them (not recorded which).

The CDR3 DNA reads as TGCGCCAGCAGCCAAACCGGGACCTACTCCGAGCAGTACTTC. Translated: CASSQTGTYSEQYF. The chain has TRBV4-1 and TRBJ2-7, with D perhaps TRBD1 or TRBD2 (5 bases each). This CDR3 is built from 14 residues. In germline, CDR1 is MGHRA, CDR2 YSYEKL. V was clipped by 2 bases and J by 6 bases, with 14 bases between them.